This T cell receptor beta chain was retrieved from a study of shared clonotypes between healthy human individuals. Study-level findings and limits: Naive CD4 clonotype sharing across a few donors was about 5%. Generation of non-shared clonotypes was less probable than generation of clonotypes shared by all four donors.

The naive CD8 fraction comprised CD45RO-negative cells positively selected for CCR7 and excluded terminally differentiated effector memory CD45RA+ cells. Recent acute infections and vaccinations were absent in the healthy HIV-negative adult donors. Profiling relied on immunoSEQ multiplex PCR, and the TCRdb table lists in-frame clones only, not all of them. Of a few hundred thousand clones listed, nearly 97% were seen once; the top ten hold around 0.097%. The germline V and J ends were trimmed by 7 bases and 5 bases, with 30 bases remaining between them. The CDR3 runs to 18 residues. CDR1 and CDR2 (germline): MDHEN, SYDVKM. Worth noting for this clone: Its antigen is as yet unknown.

Sequencing was done on a sample of naive CD8+ T cells sorted from blood. The receptor was derived from a woman aged 25-40 years in good health. J is TRBJ2-7 and V is TRBV28; TRBD2 is a possible D gene (6 bases). The CDR3 sequence is CASTSPFSDGSIGDEQYF. As DNA, the CDR3 is TGTGCCAGCACCTCCCCTTTTTCGGACGGGAGTATAGGAGACGAGCAGTACTTC.